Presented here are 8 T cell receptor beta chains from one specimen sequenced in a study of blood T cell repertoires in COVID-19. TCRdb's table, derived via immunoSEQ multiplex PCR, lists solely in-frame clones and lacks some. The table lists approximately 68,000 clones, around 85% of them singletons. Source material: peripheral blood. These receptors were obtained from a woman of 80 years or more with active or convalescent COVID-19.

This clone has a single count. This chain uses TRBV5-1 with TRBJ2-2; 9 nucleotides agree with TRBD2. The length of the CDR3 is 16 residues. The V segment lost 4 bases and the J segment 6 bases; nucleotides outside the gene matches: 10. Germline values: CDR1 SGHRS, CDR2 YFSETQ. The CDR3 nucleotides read TGCGCCAGCAGCCCCAGCGGGGGGAGTTTCGCCGGGGAGCTGTTTTTT. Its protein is CASSPSGGSFAGELFF.

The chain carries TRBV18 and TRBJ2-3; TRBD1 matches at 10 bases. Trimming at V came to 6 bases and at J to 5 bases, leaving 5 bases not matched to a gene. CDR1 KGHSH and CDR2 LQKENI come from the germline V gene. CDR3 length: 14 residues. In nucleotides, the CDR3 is TGTGCCAGCTCCCGGGACAGGGGTTTAGATACGCAGTATTTT. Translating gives CASSRDRGLDTQYF.

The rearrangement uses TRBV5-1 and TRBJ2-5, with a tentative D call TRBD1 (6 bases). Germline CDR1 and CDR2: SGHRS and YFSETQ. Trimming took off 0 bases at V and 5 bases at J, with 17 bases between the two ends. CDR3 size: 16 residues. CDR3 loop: CASSLEQDSRWETQYF. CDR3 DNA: TGCGCCAGCAGCTTGGAGCAGGACAGTCGATGGGAGACCCAGTACTTC. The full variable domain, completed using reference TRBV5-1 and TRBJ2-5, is KAGVTQTPRYLIKTRGQQVTLSCSPISGHRSVSWYQQTPGQGLQFLFEYFSETQRNKGNFPGRFSGRQFSNSRSEMNVSTLELGDSALYLCASSLEQDSRWETQYFGPGTRLLVL.

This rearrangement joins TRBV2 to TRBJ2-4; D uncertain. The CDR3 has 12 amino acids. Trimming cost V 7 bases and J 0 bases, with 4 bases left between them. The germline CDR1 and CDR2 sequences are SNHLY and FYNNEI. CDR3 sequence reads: CASTVAKNIQYF. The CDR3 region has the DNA TGTGCCAGCACTGTAGCCAAAAACATTCAGTACTTC.

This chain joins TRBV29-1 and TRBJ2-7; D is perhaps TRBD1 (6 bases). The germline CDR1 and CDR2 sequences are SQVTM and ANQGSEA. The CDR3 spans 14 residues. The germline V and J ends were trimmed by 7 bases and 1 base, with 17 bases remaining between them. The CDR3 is CSARPRQDSYEQYF. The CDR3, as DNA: TGCAGCGCTCGACCTCGACAGGATTCCTACGAGCAGTACTTC.

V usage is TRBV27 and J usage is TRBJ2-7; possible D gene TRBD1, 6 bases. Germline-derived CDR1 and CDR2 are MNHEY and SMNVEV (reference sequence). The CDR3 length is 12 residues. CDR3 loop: CVAQGSSYEQYF. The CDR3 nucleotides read TGTGTTGCACAGGGAAGCTCCTACGAGCAGTACTTC.

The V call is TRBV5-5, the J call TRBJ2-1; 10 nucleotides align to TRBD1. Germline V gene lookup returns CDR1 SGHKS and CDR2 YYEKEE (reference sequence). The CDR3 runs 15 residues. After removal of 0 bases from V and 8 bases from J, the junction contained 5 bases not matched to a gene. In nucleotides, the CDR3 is TGTGCCAGCAGCTTGGCTGGACAGGGGGGCGATGAGCAGTTCTTC. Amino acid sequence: CASSLAGQGGDEQFF.

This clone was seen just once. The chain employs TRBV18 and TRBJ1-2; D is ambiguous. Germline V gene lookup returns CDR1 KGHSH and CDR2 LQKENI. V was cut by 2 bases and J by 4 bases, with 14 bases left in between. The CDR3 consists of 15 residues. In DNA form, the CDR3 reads TGTGCCAGCTCACCAAGCTCTCCCAATAGCTATGGCTACACCTTC. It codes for CASSPSSPNSYGYTF.